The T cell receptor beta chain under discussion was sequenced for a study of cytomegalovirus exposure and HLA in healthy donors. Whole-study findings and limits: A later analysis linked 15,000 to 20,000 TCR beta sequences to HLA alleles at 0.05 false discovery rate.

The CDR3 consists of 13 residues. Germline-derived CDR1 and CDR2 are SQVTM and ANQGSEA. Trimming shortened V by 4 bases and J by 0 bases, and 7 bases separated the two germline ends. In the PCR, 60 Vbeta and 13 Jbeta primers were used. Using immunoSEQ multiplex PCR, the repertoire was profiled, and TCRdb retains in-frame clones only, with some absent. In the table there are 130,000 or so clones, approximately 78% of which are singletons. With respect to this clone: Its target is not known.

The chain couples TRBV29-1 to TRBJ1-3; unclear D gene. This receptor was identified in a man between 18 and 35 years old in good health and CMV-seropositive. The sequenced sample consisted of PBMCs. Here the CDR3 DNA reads TGCAGCGTTGCGGGAGTCTCTGGAAACACCATATATTTT. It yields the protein CSVAGVSGNTIYF.